This T cell receptor beta chain appears in the sequencing data of a study of T cells after yellow fever vaccination (dated by TCRdb to between 2017 and 2020). Some background on the complete study: The SMART-Seq v4 Ultra Low Input RNA kit was used to prepare libraries from fractions with low cell numbers. To follow T-cell clones before and after primary and booster YFV17D yellow fever vaccination, bulk TCR alpha and beta repertoires were sequenced over time. The cohort comprised two healthy male donors, one aged 18 to 30 and one aged 30 to 39 years. Blood was collected at multiple timepoints before and after primary and secondary immunization, and bulk PBMC replicates and cell subsets were isolated.

Synthesis of TCR cDNA relied on 5'RACE template switching, a step that introduced a universal primer site along with unique molecular identifiers. cDNA synthesis was primed from both the TCR alpha and TCR beta constant segments. Library amplification used two PCR steps, and the second PCR step added sample barcodes and sequencing adapters. Sequencing of libraries was done on Illumina HiSeq 2500 (2x100 bp) or NovaSeq (2x150 bp). In the source study's methods: MIGEC handled demultiplexing of reads and collapsing into UMI consensus sequences, while MiXCR performed V(D)J alignment. Vaccine-responding clonotypes were defined with edgeR using replicate PBMC samples, requiring FDR below 0.01 and a log2 fold change above 5 up to day 15. Bulk clonotypes were assigned CD4 or CD8 identity according to which sequenced CD4 or CD8 repertoire held them at higher abundance. TCRdb itself trimmed the public reads at Q25 with fastp, ran MiXCR and retained productive beta chains. Merged by CDR3 protein, the rows form single entries marked with the most common genes and DNA. The V and J calls here are based on TCRdb, not the publication. The sample profile shows about 360,000 distinct CDR3 sequences; 6% to 8% of them were found once. The ten largest account for approximately 16% of the sample.

The sample's treatment or condition label is to be understood as: live attenuated yellow fever vaccine strain. At each blood-draw timepoint, two biological replicates of bulk PBMCs were collected. PBMCs were isolated from peripheral blood using a standard Ficoll-Paque protocol. TriZol was used to extract RNA from bulk PBMCs, CD4 and CD8 fractions, and dextramer-positive and dextramer-negative fractions. Of note for this clonotype: The specificity of this receptor is unknown. There are no base qualities to consult, and no much larger clone falls within one base.

Overall study results and their limits: The secondary T-cell response was weaker than the primary response but faster, peaking on day 5 instead of day 15. Because only a couple of donors were included in the study, the extent to which the findings can be generalized is limited. Most clones expanded after primary vaccination were re-detected after the booster (approximately 95% of CD4 and about 88% of CD8), suggesting broad memory maintenance. Because abundant contaminating clonotypes from the bulk population could be contained in FACS-sorted repertoires, computational filtering was required. A small fraction of clonotypes appeared in both the CD4 and CD8 compartments, likely as a result of convergent recombination.

The sequence was obtained from a man aged 30-40 years who received the YFV17D yellow fever vaccine. The source material was PBMCs, sampled 5 days after the yellow fever booster vaccination.

The DNA reads as follows: TGTGCCAGCTCACCAAAGGCGCAGGGGGTTGGTGAGACCCAGTACTTC. Translated, this gives CASSPKAQGVGETQYF. Here the chain combines TRBV18 and TRBJ2-5; 7 bases in between match TRBD1. Counted from cysteine to phenylalanine, this CDR3 has 16 amino acids. Here the CDR3 DNA is all that survives: 48 bases in frame from base 1. In the germline V gene, CDR1 corresponds to KGHSH and CDR2 to LQKENI. Compared with germline, V lacks 2 bases and J lacks 5 bases; bases without a gene match: 11.